This entry lists 10 T cell receptor beta chains sequenced from one sample in a study of T cell responses to AZD1222 COVID-19 vaccine. Generated by immunoSEQ multiplex PCR, the TCRdb table keeps only in-frame clones and is missing some. The table includes roughly 180,000 clones, 90% to 95% detected once. Sequencing was performed on peripheral blood, taken 28 days after the second AZD1222 dose. These receptors all stem from an adult who received the AZD1222 COVID-19 vaccine.

This chain joins TRBV19 and TRBJ1-5, with TRBD1 matching 9 bases. The CDR3 is 16 residues long. The ends lost 4 bases at V and 0 bases at J; junction bases unmatched: 4. Germline assignment: CDR1 LNHDA and CDR2 SQIVND (reference sequence). The CDR3 region has the DNA TGTGCCAGTAGTAAGGGACAGGGAATTAGCAATCAGCCCCAGCATTTT. Its protein is CASSKGQGISNQPQHF.

The chain links TRBV7-6 to TRBJ1-4; D remains unclear. The CDR3 runs to 14 residues. Germline CDR1 is SGHVS and CDR2 is FNYEAQ. Trimming took off 0 bases at V and 5 bases at J, with 7 bases between the two ends. This CDR3 reads CASSLAELNEKLFF. Here the CDR3 DNA reads TGTGCCAGCAGCTTAGCAGAGCTGAATGAAAAACTGTTTTTT. Together with reference TRBV7-6 and TRBJ1-4, the CDR3 gives the full variable domain: GAGVSQSPRYKVTKRGQDVALRCDPISGHVSLYWYRQALGQGPEFLTYFNYEAQQDKSGLPNDRFSAERPEGSISTLTIQRTEQRDSAMYRCASSLAELNEKLFFGSGTQLSVL.

V usage is TRBV7-9 and J usage is TRBJ2-3, with a tentative D call TRBD1 (5 bases). Trimming left V 5 bases short and J 5 bases short, with 11 bases between. In germline, CDR1 is SEHNR, CDR2 FQNEAQ (reference sequence). The CDR3 is 13 amino acids. The CDR3 sequence is CASSLFTGDTQYF. CDR3 sequence (DNA): TGTGCCAGCAGCCTATTTACAGGAGATACGCAGTATTTT.

V usage is TRBV5-1 and J usage is TRBJ2-1; D gene unclear. The germline V gene has CDR1 SGHRS and CDR2 YFSETQ. Trimming shortened V by 3 bases and J by 6 bases, and 19 bases separated the two germline ends. The CDR3 spans 16 residues. The CDR3 sequence is CASSWSETPSTNEQFF. CDR3 DNA: TGCGCCAGCAGCTGGTCAGAAACACCATCCACCAATGAGCAGTTCTTC.

The chain is built from TRBV7-2 and TRBJ1-1; 9 positions match TRBD1. V lost 5 bases and J lost 0; bases outside the gene matches: 10. The germline V gene has CDR1 SGHTA and CDR2 FQGNSA. The CDR3 has 17 amino acids. CDR3 region: CASSQRGRDRVNTEAFF. The CDR3 DNA sequence: TGTGCCAGCAGCCAGAGGGGAAGGGACAGGGTGAACACTGAAGCTTTCTTT.

The chain couples TRBV11-3 to TRBJ1-5; 9 positions agree with TRBD1. Trimming cost V 10 bases and J 4 bases; bases outside gene matches: 17. Germline CDR1 and CDR2: SGHNT and YENEEA. The CDR3 runs to 17 residues. DNA for the CDR3: TGTGCCACCAAGGGGGGACAGGGAAGCGTAAGGAATCAGCCCCAGCATTTT. Translating gives CATKGGQGSVRNQPQHF.

This rearrangement joins TRBV24-1 to TRBJ1-1; D ambiguous. The V and J ends lost 2 bases and 8 bases respectively, with 2 bases between them. The length of the CDR3 is 10 residues. In germline, CDR1 is KGHDR, CDR2 SFDVKD. The CDR3 nucleotides read TGTGCCACCAGTGATTCGGAAGCTTTCTTT. Protein product: CATSDSEAFF.

The chain links TRBV30 to TRBJ2-1, with 8 bases identical to TRBD1. The junction had 11 bases not matched to a gene; V was cut back by 6 bases and J by 4 bases. The CDR3 extends over 15 amino acids. Germline V gene data show CDR1 as GTSNPN and CDR2 as SVGIG (reference sequence). The CDR3 DNA is TGTGCCTGTACCGACAGGGGTTTCGTTTACAATGAGCAGTTCTTC. Its translation is CACTDRGFVYNEQFF.

The chain is built from TRBV15 and TRBJ2-7; 9 bases agree with TRBD1. The length of the CDR3 is 17 residues. Germline V gives CDR1 LNHNV, CDR2 YYDKDF (reference sequence). V dropped 0 bases and J dropped 9; count of bases not matched to a gene: 15. CDR3 DNA: TGTGCCACCAGCAGAGATAGAAGCGGGACAGGGTTCTGGGGGCAGTACTTC. Its protein is CATSRDRSGTGFWGQYF.

J is TRBJ2-2 and V is TRBV11-2, with 11 bases that match TRBD2. The CDR3 loop spans 19 amino acids. Trimming removed 1 base from V and 6 bases from J; junction bases left unmatched: 13. Germline assignment: CDR1 SGHAT and CDR2 FQNNGV. The CDR3 sequence: CASSLALSLLAGVAGELFF. The CDR3 DNA reads TGTGCCAGCAGCTTAGCTCTCAGCCTACTAGCGGGGGTTGCCGGGGAGCTGTTTTTT.